Below, 27 T cell receptor beta chains from the same sample are listed, as sequenced in a study of blood T cell repertoires in COVID-19. The repertoire was sequenced with immunoSEQ multiplex PCR; TCRdb's copy has only in-frame clones and lacks some. The data hold roughly 120,000 clones, with 70% to 80% observed a single time. The specimen sequenced was peripheral blood. Receptor source: a woman in her fifties or sixties with acute or convalescent COVID-19.

This clone was observed a single time. The chain uses TRBV7-2 and TRBJ2-1; 7 bases line up with TRBD2. V trimming: 6 bases; J trimming: 0 bases; junction bases outside the gene matches: 8. Looked up from germline, CDR1 is SGHTA and CDR2 is FQGNSA. The CDR3 is 16 residues long. CDR3 DNA sequence: TGTGCCAGCAGTTCCTTACGGGGGGACTCCTACAATGAGCAGTTCTTC. Protein sequence: CASSSLRGDSYNEQFF.

The V call is TRBV7-9, the J call TRBJ1-3; D is unresolved. The CDR3 length is 15 residues. Trimming removed 5 bases at V and 4 bases at J, with 15 bases between. CDR1 SEHNR and CDR2 FQNEAQ come from the germline V gene (reference sequence). The CDR3 DNA follows: TGTGCCAGCAGCCCAGTGGGGAGAGCGGGAAACACCATATATTTT. This encodes CASSPVGRAGNTIYF.

The V call is TRBV7-2, the J call TRBJ1-1; 8 bases map to TRBD1. The CDR3 consists of 15 residues. V shed 3 bases and J 4 bases; nucleotides not matched to a gene: 7. CDR1 is SGHTA, CDR2 FQGNSA, per germline. The CDR3 protein is CASSLTGEKLTEAFF. The CDR3 DNA sequence: TGTGCCAGCAGCTTGACAGGGGAGAAGCTCACTGAAGCTTTCTTT.

This sequence joins TRBV5-4 and TRBJ1-3; D not certain. Germline V gene data show CDR1 as SGHNT and CDR2 as YYREEE (reference sequence). The CDR3 is made up of 13 amino acids. Trimming shortened V by 4 bases and J by 4 bases, and 9 bases separated the two germline ends. CDR3 sequence (DNA): TGTGCCAGCAGCACCCTGACAGGAAACACCATATATTTT. Its translation is CASSTLTGNTIYF.

V usage is TRBV7-3 and J usage is TRBJ2-1; D is perhaps TRBD1 (6 bases). V lost 2 bases to trimming and J lost 6 bases, with 14 bases between them. The germline CDR1 and CDR2 sequences are SGHTA and FQGTGA. The CDR3 runs to 15 residues. The CDR3 sequence is CASSLLGRRGNEQFF. CDR3 nucleotides: TGTGCCAGCAGCTTATTGGGGCGCAGGGGCAATGAGCAGTTCTTC.

J is TRBJ2-7 and V is TRBV3-1 (or the pseudogene TRBV3-2), with D possibly being TRBD1 (5 bases). This CDR3 contains 13 residues. Germline CDR1 reads LGHDT; CDR2 reads YNNKEL (reference sequence). The V end was cut by 1 base, the J end by 5 bases, with 9 bases between. The chain's CDR3 is CASSQGGRNEQYF. CDR3 in DNA: TGTGCCAGCAGCCAAGGGGGCAGGAACGAGCAGTACTTC.

J is TRBJ1-5 and V is TRBV10-3; the match to TRBD1 covers 9 bases. The CDR3 extends over 14 amino acids. The germline gives CDR1 ENHRY, CDR2 SYGVKD. J gave up 0 bases and V 10 bases, and 4 bases lay outside the gene matches. CDR3 nucleotide sequence: TGTGCCACCCAACAGGGGGCTAGCAATCAGCCCCAGCATTTT. Translation gives CATQQGASNQPQHF.

This rearrangement joins TRBV2 to TRBJ2-3; D is unresolved. Trimming pared 0 bases from V and 7 bases from J, leaving 5 bases between. There are 12 residues in the CDR3. CDR1 and CDR2 (germline): SNHLY, FYNNEI. Here the CDR3 DNA reads TGTGCCAGCAGTGAAGCGAGTTATACGCAGTATTTT. Its protein is CASSEASYTQYF.

This clone was seen a handful of times. This rearrangement joins TRBV11-2 to TRBJ2-3; TRBD1 agrees at 8 bases. CDR1 is SGHAT, CDR2 FQNNGV, per germline. There are 15 residues in the CDR3. With V trimmed by 4 bases and J by 6 bases, 9 bases remained unmatched. In DNA form, the CDR3 reads TGTGCCAGCAGCTCCGTCCTCCAGGGGGCTGATACGCAGTATTTT. It encodes CASSSVLQGADTQYF.

This clone has more than one count but fewer than ten. V and J are TRBV5-1 and TRBJ2-7; tentatively, D is TRBD1 (5 bases). The CDR3 loop spans 12 amino acids. CDR1 is SGHRS and CDR2 is YFSETQ in the germline V gene. V was shortened by 3 bases and J by 3 bases, with 7 bases between the two germline ends. Here the CDR3 DNA reads TGCGCCAGCAGCTCACAGGACTACGAGCAGTACTTC. Residues: CASSSQDYEQYF. Based on the CDR3 plus reference TRBV5-1 and TRBJ2-7, the full variable domain is KAGVTQTPRYLIKTRGQQVTLSCSPISGHRSVSWYQQTPGQGLQFLFEYFSETQRNKGNFPGRFSGRQFSNSRSEMNVSTLELGDSALYLCASSSQDYEQYFGPGTRLTVT.

This clone has more than one count but fewer than ten. The chain recombines TRBV3-1 (or the pseudogene TRBV3-2) with TRBJ2-3, with 8 bases matching TRBD2. The CDR3 runs to 15 residues. Trimming cost V 3 bases and J 2 bases; bases outside gene matches: 4. Germline-derived CDR1 and CDR2 are LGHDT and YNNKEL (reference sequence). DNA of the CDR3: TGTGCCAGCAGCCAGAAGCGGGGGATCACAGATACGCAGTATTTT. This translates into CASSQKRGITDTQYF.

This sequence joins TRBV28 and TRBJ2-7; 7 bases agree with TRBD1. Per the germline V gene, CDR1 is MDHEN and CDR2 is SYDVKM. The CDR3 length is 13 residues. V shed 5 bases, J shed 3 bases, and the junction held 4 bases outside the gene matches. The CDR3 nucleotides are TGTGCCAGCAGTACGGGACAGCTCTACGAGCAGTACTTC. Residues: CASSTGQLYEQYF.

The J gene is TRBJ2-2, the V gene TRBV18, with 8 bases identical to TRBD1. Germline CDR1 KGHSH, CDR2 LQKENI. The ends lost 5 bases at V and 5 bases at J; junction bases unmatched: 13. The CDR3 has 17 residues. The CDR3 region has the DNA TGTGCCAGCTCAGAATATCGACAGGGGCGAAAGACCGGGGAGCTGTTTTTT. Protein: CASSEYRQGRKTGELFF.

This clone turned up a few times. The chain uses TRBV6-5 and TRBJ1-5; TRBD1 might be the D (5 bases). The V end was cut by 5 bases, the J end by 5 bases, with 16 bases between. Per the germline V gene, CDR1 is MNHEY and CDR2 is SVGAGI. The CDR3 has 15 amino acids. CDR3 nucleotides: TGTGCCAGCAGTCCCTCGGAGGGACCCTATCAGCCCCAGCATTTT. Translating gives CASSPSEGPYQPQHF.

This chain links TRBV5-1 with TRBJ2-7; D perhaps matches TRBD1 (6 bases). Trimming shortened V by 1 base and J by 6 bases, and 8 bases separated the two germline ends. The CDR3 is 12 residues long. Germline CDR1 reads SGHRS; CDR2 reads YFSETQ. For the CDR3, the DNA is TGCGCCAGCAGCTTGAAAGGGGGCGAGCAGTACTTC. This sequence encodes CASSLKGGEQYF. The full variable domain, in which reference TRBV5-1 and TRBJ2-7 provide the parts outside the CDR3, is KAGVTQTPRYLIKTRGQQVTLSCSPISGHRSVSWYQQTPGQGLQFLFEYFSETQRNKGNFPGRFSGRQFSNSRSEMNVSTLELGDSALYLCASSLKGGEQYFGPGTRLTVT.

This chain connects TRBV28 to TRBJ1-2; 11 bases are shared with TRBD1. From germline, CDR1 is MDHEN and CDR2 SYDVKM. The CDR3 contains 15 residues. Losses at the gene ends were 6 bases for V and 5 bases for J; bases not matched to a gene: 8. The CDR3 sequence: CASSLGTGGEYGYTF. The DNA of the CDR3 is TGTGCCAGCAGCCTAGGGACAGGGGGGGAGTATGGCTACACCTTC.

The J gene is TRBJ1-1, the V gene TRBV5-6, with D uncertain. There are 13 residues in the CDR3. Deletions cut 3 bases from V and 5 bases from J, with 11 bases between. Looked up from germline, CDR1 is SGHDT and CDR2 is YYEEEE. The CDR3 nucleotides are TGTGCCAGCAGCTGGTTCCGGAGGACTGAAGCTTTCTTT. Its protein is CASSWFRRTEAFF.

This clone was observed a handful of times. The chain carries TRBV2 and TRBJ1-1; D not resolved. The CDR3 is 11 amino acids. V dropped 8 bases and J dropped 3 bases, with 7 bases sitting between them. In germline, CDR1 is SNHLY, CDR2 FYNNEI. The CDR3 protein is CASLEYTEAFF. CDR3 in DNA: TGTGCCAGCTTAGAATACACTGAAGCTTTCTTT.

This clone was picked up a small number of times. V gene TRBV7-9 combines with J gene TRBJ1-4, with 7 positions matching TRBD1. Germline lookup yields CDR1 SEHNR and CDR2 FQNEAQ (reference sequence). V trimming: 5 bases; J trimming: 6 bases; junction bases outside the gene matches: 6. This CDR3 is built from 14 residues. The CDR3 sequence is CASSPWTGDEKLFF. The DNA for the CDR3 is TGTGCCAGCAGCCCTTGGACAGGAGATGAAAAACTGTTTTTT.

This clone has more than one count but fewer than ten. The rearrangement uses TRBV18 and TRBJ2-5; 9 nucleotides agree with TRBD1. Germline loops: CDR1 KGHSH, CDR2 LQKENI. V gave up 3 bases and J gave up 5 bases; unmatched junction bases: 13. The CDR3 covers 17 residues. As DNA, the CDR3 is TGTGCCAGCTCACCGTCCGAGTCAACAGGGGGCGGGGAGACCCAGTACTTC. It specifies CASSPSESTGGGETQYF.

This rearrangement joins TRBV28 to TRBJ2-5, with D hard to call. The V and J ends lost 2 bases and 5 bases respectively, with 9 bases between them. The CDR3 extends over 13 amino acids. Germline loops: CDR1 MDHEN, CDR2 SYDVKM. This CDR3 reads CASSLGGPETQYF. CDR3 in DNA: TGTGCCAGCAGTTTAGGCGGTCCGGAGACCCAGTACTTC.

The table lists this clone with a few counts. This chain uses TRBV18 with TRBJ1-2, with TRBD1 matching 12 bases. Germline V gene data show CDR1 as KGHSH and CDR2 as LQKENI. Losses at the gene ends were 3 bases for V and 2 bases for J; bases not matched to a gene: 10. This CDR3 spans 18 amino acids. CDR3 in DNA: TGTGCCAGCTCACCTCAGTCGGGACAGGGGGCCCGAAACTATGGCTACACCTTC. Its translation: CASSPQSGQGARNYGYTF. Full variable domain (remainder filled in from reference TRBV18 and TRBJ1-2): NAGVMQNPRHLVRRRGQEARLRCSPMKGHSHVYWYRQLPEEGLKFMVYLQKENIIDESGMPKERFSAEFPKEGPSILRIQQVVRGDSAAYFCASSPQSGQGARNYGYTFGSGTRLTVV.

The chain combines TRBV9 with TRBJ1-1; D gene uncertain. Per the germline V gene, CDR1 is SGDLS and CDR2 is YYNGEE. V shed 0 bases and J shed 0 bases, with 12 bases lying between them. This CDR3 region has 16 residues. The CDR3: CASSVGSVNMNTEAFF. CDR3 DNA sequence: TGTGCCAGCAGCGTAGGAAGCGTAAACATGAACACTGAAGCTTTCTTT.

The chain carries TRBV19 and TRBJ1-4; a possible D gene is TRBD1 (6 bases). The CDR3 is made up of 15 amino acids. Per germline, CDR1 LNHDA and CDR2 SQIVND (reference sequence). V lost 7 bases, J lost 7 bases, and 19 bases lay in between. The CDR3 here is CASIGLGGSVEKLFF. The CDR3 bases are TGTGCCAGTATCGGATTAGGGGGTTCAGTTGAAAAACTGTTTTTT.

This clone was seen a few times. This sequence joins TRBV28 and TRBJ1-2; D call uncertain. The V end lost 1 base, the J end lost 8 bases, and 14 bases lay between the germline ends. Looked up from germline, CDR1 is MDHEN and CDR2 is SYDVKM. This CDR3 has 14 amino acids. In DNA, the CDR3 is TGTGCCAGCAGTTTATTGTCGAGGGTTTGGGGCTACACCTTC. This translates into CASSLLSRVWGYTF.

The chain joins TRBV9 to TRBJ2-2; the match to TRBD2 covers 13 bases. The CDR3 spans 16 residues. The junction had 8 bases not matched to a gene; V was cut back by 8 bases and J by 4 bases. CDR1 and CDR2 from the germline V gene are SGDLS and YYNGEE. CDR3 residues: CARALAGGPFTGELFF. CDR3 nucleotide sequence: TGTGCCAGGGCACTAGCGGGGGGGCCGTTCACCGGGGAGCTGTTTTTT.

The V gene is TRBV24-1, the J gene TRBJ1-2; possible D gene TRBD1, 6 bases. The CDR3 sequence is 11 residues long. Trimming shortened V by 9 bases and J by 5 bases, and 9 bases separated the two germline ends. Germline V gene sequence: CDR1 KGHDR, CDR2 SFDVKD. CDR3 amino acids: CATSQGYGYTF. The CDR3 nucleotides read TGTGCCACCTCGCAGGGGTATGGCTACACCTTC.